This T cell receptor (beta chain) was captured in a study of cytomegalovirus exposure and HLA in healthy donors. Study in general: The same platform used for the approximately 700 first-cohort repertoires was also used for the 120 or so validation repertoires, as a later analysis reported.

Donors came from a validation cohort of over 100 subjects, distinct from the first 666-subject cohort. Measured with immunoSEQ multiplex PCR; TCRdb has only the in-frame clones, and not every one. The table shows 150,000 to 200,000 clones, with about 90% occurring only once. Germline V gene lookup returns CDR1 MNHEY and CDR2 SVGAGI. V was pared by 6 bases and J by 2 bases, with 6 bases of the junction left unmatched. This CDR3 spans 14 amino acids. Study observations and caveats: The finding came from a later analysis; first-cohort TCR clusters tended to co-occur in the approximately 120 validation repertoires.

To note about this clone: The antigen is not known.

Sequences were obtained from PBMCs. The clonotype comes from a woman aged 25-40 years in good health and CMV-seronegative. The chain recombines TRBV6-5 with TRBJ1-2; 7 bases map to TRBD1. The CDR3 reads CASSRGTENYGYTF. The CDR3, as DNA: TGTGCCAGCAGCCGAGGGACAGAGAACTATGGCTACACCTTC.